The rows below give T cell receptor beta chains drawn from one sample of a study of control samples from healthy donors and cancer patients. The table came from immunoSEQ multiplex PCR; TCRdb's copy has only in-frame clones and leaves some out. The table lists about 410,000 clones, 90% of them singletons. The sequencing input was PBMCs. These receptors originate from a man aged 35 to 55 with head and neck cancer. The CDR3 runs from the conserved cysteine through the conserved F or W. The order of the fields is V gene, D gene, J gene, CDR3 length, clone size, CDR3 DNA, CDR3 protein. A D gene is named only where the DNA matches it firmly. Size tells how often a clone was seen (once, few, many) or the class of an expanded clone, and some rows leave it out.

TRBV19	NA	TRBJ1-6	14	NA	TGTGCCAGTACGCAGGGGAGGGGTAATTCACCCCTCCACTTT	CASTQGRGNSPLHF
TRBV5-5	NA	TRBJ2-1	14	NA	TGTGCCAGCAGCATCCCCGGCGGTCGTTTGGAGCAGTTCTTC	CASSIPGGRLEQFF
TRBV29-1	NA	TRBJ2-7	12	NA	TGCAGCGTAGGACGGCGACCCTACGAGCAGTACTTC	CSVGRRPYEQYF
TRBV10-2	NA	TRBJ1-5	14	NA	TGCGCCAGCAGCGCGGGGTTTAGCAATCAGCCCCAGCATTTT	CASSAGFSNQPQHF
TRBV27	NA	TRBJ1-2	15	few	TGTGCCAGCAGTTTAAGTAGCCAAGGAAACTATGGCTACACCTTC	CASSLSSQGNYGYTF
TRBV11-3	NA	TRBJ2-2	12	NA	TGTGCCAGCAGCTTAGGGGCCGGGGAGCTGTTTTTT	CASSLGAGELFF
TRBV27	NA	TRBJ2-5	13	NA	TGTGCCAGCAGTTTACACTTCCAGGAGACCCAGTACTTC	CASSLHFQETQYF
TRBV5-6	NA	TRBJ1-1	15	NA	TGTGCCAGCAGCGTTATATCCTCCGTTGGGACTGAAGCTTTCTTT	CASSVISSVGTEAFF
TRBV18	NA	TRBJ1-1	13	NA	TGTGCCAGCTCTCCACAGGGCTACACTGAAGCTTTCTTT	CASSPQGYTEAFF
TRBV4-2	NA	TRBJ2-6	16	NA	TGTGCCAGCAGCCAAGATGTGGGGGTCGGGGCCAACGTCCTGACTTTC	CASSQDVGVGANVLTF
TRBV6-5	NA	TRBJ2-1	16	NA	TGTGCCAGCAGTTCCCGACTGGGGAGCTCCTACAATGAGCAGTTCTTC	CASSSRLGSSYNEQFF
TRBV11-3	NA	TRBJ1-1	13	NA	TGTGCCAGCAGCTTACTGGGGTCTTCTGAAGCTTTCTTT	CASSLLGSSEAFF
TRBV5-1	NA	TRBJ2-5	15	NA	TGCGCCAGCAGACTAACCGGGACCCCGCAAGAGACCCAGTACTTC	CASRLTGTPQETQYF
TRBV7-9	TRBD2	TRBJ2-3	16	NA	TGTGCCAGCAGCCCCCTTAGCGGGGGGGCAATAGATACGCAGTATTTT	CASSPLSGGAIDTQYF
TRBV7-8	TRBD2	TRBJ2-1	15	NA	TGTGCCAGCAGCGTTAGCGGGGGGGCGGGCGATGAGCAGTTCTTC	CASSVSGGAGDEQFF
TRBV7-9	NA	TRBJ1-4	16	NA	TGTGCCAGCAGCCGCAACCCGGGGCCGGCTAATGAAAAACTGTTTTTT	CASSRNPGPANEKLFF
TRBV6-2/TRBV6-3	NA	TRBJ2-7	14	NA	TGTGCCAGCAGTTACGGGGAAGGCCCCTACGAGCAGTACTTC	CASSYGEGPYEQYF
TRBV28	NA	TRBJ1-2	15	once	TGTGCCAGCAGTTTACCTGGGGGGTATAACTATGGCTACACCTTC	CASSLPGGYNYGYTF
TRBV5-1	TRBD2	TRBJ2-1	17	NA	TGCGCCAGCAGCCCGGGCACCAGCGGGAGCTCCTACAATGAGCAGTTCTTC	CASSPGTSGSSYNEQFF
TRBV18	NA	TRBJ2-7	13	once	TGTGCCAGCTCACGTAGCGAGGCTTACGAGCAGTACTTC	CASSRSEAYEQYF
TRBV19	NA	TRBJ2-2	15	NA	TGTGCCAGTAGTCGCAGGGGCTCGAACACCGGGGAGCTGTTTTTT	CASSRRGSNTGELFF
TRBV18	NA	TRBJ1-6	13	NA	TGTGCCAGCTCACCAAAGTCAGATTCACCCCTCCACTTT	CASSPKSDSPLHF
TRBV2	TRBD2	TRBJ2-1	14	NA	TGTGCCAGCAGTGGGACTAGCCGCAACAATGAGCAGTTCTTC	CASSGTSRNNEQFF
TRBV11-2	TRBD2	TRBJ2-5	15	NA	TGTGCCAGCAGCTTCGGACTAGCGGGAGGGGAGACCCAGTACTTC	CASSFGLAGGETQYF
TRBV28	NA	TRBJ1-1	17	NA	TGTGCCAGCAGTCCTCTCGTGGGGAAGATAGGGGGCACTGAAGCTTTCTTT	CASSPLVGKIGGTEAFF
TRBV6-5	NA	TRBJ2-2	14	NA	TGTGCCAGCATCCGGCAGGGAGGCACCGGGGAGCTGTTTTTT	CASIRQGGTGELFF
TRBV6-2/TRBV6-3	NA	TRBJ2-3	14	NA	TGTGCCAGCAGCCGCCTCAGGGGCACAGATACGCAGTATTTT	CASSRLRGTDTQYF
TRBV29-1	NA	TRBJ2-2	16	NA	TGCAGCGCCACAAAGGGGGAGGGGTTGAACACCGGGGAGCTGTTTTTT	CSATKGEGLNTGELFF
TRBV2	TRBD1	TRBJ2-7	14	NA	TGTGCCAGCATCACGACAGGGGGAGCCTACGAGCAGTACTTC	CASITTGGAYEQYF
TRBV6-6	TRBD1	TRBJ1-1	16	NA	TGTGCCAGCAGTTATTCCGGGACAGGGACGAACACTGAAGCTTTCTTT	CASSYSGTGTNTEAFF
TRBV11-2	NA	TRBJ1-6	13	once	TGTGCCAGCAGCTTATCCCCTCCAGGACCCCTCCACTTT	CASSLSPPGPLHF
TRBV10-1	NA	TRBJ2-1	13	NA	TGCGCCAGCAGTGATTATGGGGGCAATGAGCAGTTCTTC	CASSDYGGNEQFF
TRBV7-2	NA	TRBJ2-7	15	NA	TGTGCCAGCAGCTTAGCGAGCACAGAGACCTACGAGCAGTACTTC	CASSLASTETYEQYF
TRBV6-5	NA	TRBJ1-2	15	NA	TGTGCCAGCAGTTACTCGATAAAGGGTCTCTATGGCTACACCTTC	CASSYSIKGLYGYTF
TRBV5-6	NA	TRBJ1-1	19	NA	TGTGCCAGCAGCTTGGGAGGGCAGGGGACGACTAATTTCATTTCCCAAGCTTTCTTT	CASSLGGQGTTNFISQAFF
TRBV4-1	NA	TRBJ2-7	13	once	TGCGCCAGCAGCCCCCGGGGGGCGGACGAGCAGTACTTC	CASSPRGADEQYF
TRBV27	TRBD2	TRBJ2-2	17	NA	TGTGCCAGCAGTTTAGAGCGAGCGGGAGTAGGGACCGGGGAGCTGTTTTTT	CASSLERAGVGTGELFF
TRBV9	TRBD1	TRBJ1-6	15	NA	TGTGCCAGCAGCCCCGAGGACAGGGGTAACTCACCCCTCCACTTT	CASSPEDRGNSPLHF
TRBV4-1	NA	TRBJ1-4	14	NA	TGCGCCAGCAGCGTACAGGGTGTTGGGGAAAAACTGTTTTTT	CASSVQGVGEKLFF
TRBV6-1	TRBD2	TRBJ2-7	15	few	TGTGCCAGCAGTGAGCTAGCGGGAGGCTCCTACGAGCAGTACTTC	CASSELAGGSYEQYF
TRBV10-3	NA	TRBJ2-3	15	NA	TGTGCCATCAGTGAGGGGCAGGGCAGCACAGATACGCAGTATTTT	CAISEGQGSTDTQYF
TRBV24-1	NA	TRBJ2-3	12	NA	TGTGCCACCAGTGGGTCCACAGATACGCAGTATTTT	CATSGSTDTQYF
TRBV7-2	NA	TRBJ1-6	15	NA	TGTGCCAGCAGCTTTATTAGGGGGGATAATTCACCCCTCCACTTT	CASSFIRGDNSPLHF
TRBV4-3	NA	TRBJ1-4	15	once	TGCGCCAGCAGCCAGGGTTGGAGGGCGGAAGAAAAACTGTTTTTT	CASSQGWRAEEKLFF
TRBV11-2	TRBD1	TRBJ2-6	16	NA	TGTGCCAGCAGCAAGACAGGGAACTCTGGGGCCAACGTCCTGACTTTC	CASSKTGNSGANVLTF
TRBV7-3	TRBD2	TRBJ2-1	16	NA	TGTGCCAGCAGCTTAGGGAGCGGGAGGTTAAGGAATGAGCAGTTCTTC	CASSLGSGRLRNEQFF
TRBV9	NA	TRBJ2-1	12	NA	TGTGCCAGCAGCGTAAACAACAATGAGCAGTTCTTC	CASSVNNNEQFF
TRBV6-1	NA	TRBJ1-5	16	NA	TGTGCCAGCAGTGAAGTTTTACAGGGAGGTAATCAGCCCCAGCATTTT	CASSEVLQGGNQPQHF
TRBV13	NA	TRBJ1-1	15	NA	TGTGCCAGCAGCTTAGGGAGGTGGAGGGGCCCTGAAGCTTTCTTT	CASSLGRWRGPEAFF
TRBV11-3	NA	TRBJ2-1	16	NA	TGTGCCAGCAGCTTAGGCCCGCTCCTAGGGTACAATGAGCAGTTCTTC	CASSLGPLLGYNEQFF